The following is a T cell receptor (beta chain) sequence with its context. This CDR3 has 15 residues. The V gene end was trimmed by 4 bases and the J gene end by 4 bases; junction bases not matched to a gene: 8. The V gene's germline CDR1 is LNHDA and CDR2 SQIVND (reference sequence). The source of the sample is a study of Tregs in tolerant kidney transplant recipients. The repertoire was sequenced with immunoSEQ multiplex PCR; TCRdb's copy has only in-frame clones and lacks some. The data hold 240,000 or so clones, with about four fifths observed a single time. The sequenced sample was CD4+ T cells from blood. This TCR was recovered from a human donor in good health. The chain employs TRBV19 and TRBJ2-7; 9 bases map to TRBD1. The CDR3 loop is CASSKGQGPGYEQYF. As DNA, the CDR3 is TGTGCCAGTAGTAAGGGACAGGGCCCAGGGTACGAGCAGTACTTC.